This TCR beta chain was recovered during a study of blood T cells in healthy people across ages (dated by TCRdb to 2014 to 2015). In terms of the full investigation: In model experiments, template switching captured roughly one uniquely barcoded TCR beta cDNA molecule for every two T cells. Age-related changes in TCR beta repertoire diversity were measured in the study by deep sequencing normalized with unique cDNA molecular identifiers. Four age groups were formed from the donors: young (average approximately 15 years), middle-aged (roughly 38), aged (roughly 59) and long-lived (approximately 78). Two additional independent replicas of 1 million unique cDNA reads from the same blood draw were analyzed for two donors (one aged 18 to 30 and one aged 80 or older).

Paper-wide results and their limitations: Observed TCR beta diversity per million T cells fell roughly linearly with age, and a significant reduction was already apparent by age about 43. Observed TCR beta diversity correlated strongly with the percentage of naive T cells measured by flow cytometry. Estimates of total diversity based on one million sequenced T cells were considered lower bounds and underestimates. Since profiling was done on bulk unsorted PBMCs, naive and antigen-experienced compartments could not be conclusively compared. Compared with the aged group, the long-lived group had more naive CD4+ T cells, fewer expanded clones and increased TCR diversity, suggesting age selection. Donor CMV infection status was unknown, potentially confounding age-related changes in expanded clonotypes.

The 39 donors, aged 6 to 90 years, were systemically healthy Caucasian individuals from Russia. Around 10 milliliters of peripheral blood were collected from each donor into EDTA-treated Vacutainer tubes. Ficoll-Paque density-gradient centrifugation was used to isolate PBMCs, with at least 6.5 million per sample. Total RNA was extracted from PBMCs with Trizol reagent, with at least 6 micrograms obtained per sample. For every donor, an aliquot of PBMCs went through flow cytometry to measure the percentages of naive CD45RAhigh/CD27high T cells. The library came from 5' RACE. Sequencing was carried out with an Illumina HiSeq 2500. The second PCR ran for roughly 7 to 11 cycles and used a J-beta primer mix along with a sample-barcoded 5' primer. A unique molecular identifier was introduced onto each TCR beta cDNA molecule by a template-switch 5' adaptor carrying 12 random nucleotides. Each sample yielded at least 2.5 million CDR3-containing paired-end reads. All of the RNA was converted into first-strand cDNA using the Mint cDNA synthesis kit, with a TRBC-specific oligonucleotide serving as the primer. After uracil-DNA glycosylase treatment, a first 18-cycle PCR used universal primers M1SS and BC2_uni_R on all cDNA. The original methods were these. Normalization of each sample was performed by random selection of 1 million high-quality reads, each carrying a distinct molecular identifier. Reads with shared molecular identifiers were discarded instead of being binned into consensus sequences. MiTCR, set to a Q25 quality threshold and the strictest error-elimination algorithm, was used for CDR3 identification, clonotype clustering and error correction. A nonparametric unseen species model with Euler transformation was used to estimate a lower bound on total TCR beta diversity. Starting from the raw public reads, TCRdb applied fastp trimming at Q25, assembled clones with MiXCR and retained in-frame beta chains. Rows merge per CDR3 protein into single entries with the most common DNA and genes. For this entry, the V and J calls and clone size follow TCRdb and not the study's own pipeline. A total of about 800,000 distinct CDR3 sequences appear in this sample, just under 25% of them only once. More than 3% of the sample is in the top ten clones.

Remarks on this clonotype: No cognate antigen has been identified for it. No much larger clone exists at a distance of one base, and base qualities are not known.

Inclusive of the bounding cysteine and phenylalanine, the CDR3 is 15 residues long. CDR3 DNA is the only sequence kept; it has 45 bases, read in frame from the first base. CDR1 and CDR2 are read off the germline V gene as SNHLY and FYNNEI. Unmatched junction bases come to 7, with V trimmed by 6 bases and J by 5 bases. These data also featured in a second study, about T cells of mothers and their children. According to the second study: Nine systemically healthy Caucasian individuals, comprising three mothers and their six children, were included as donors. cDNA synthesis consumed the entire amount of extracted RNA, loaded at approximately 1.6 ug RNA in each 15 ul reaction. In the second PCR, sample barcodes and 2-4 random nucleotides were introduced via the M1S primer. More than 8 million TCR beta CDR3 reads were obtained from each mother, and some 3.2 million reads were obtained from each child. In both related and unrelated pairs, thymic selection shapes the output of TCR recombination in a similar way, with inherited differences having only a minor effect. Normalized repertoire overlap in related mother-child pairs was always slightly higher than in unrelated mother-child pairs, but the difference was never significant. With a sensitivity of approximately 96 clones per million clonotypes, no persistent microchimeric T cell clones were detected. To look for features that set related mother-child pairs apart from unrelated individuals, the researchers ran deep NGS to compare the TCR beta repertoires of mothers and children. On average, the children were roughly 11 +/- 4 years old, while the mothers were roughly 40 +/- 4 years old. Libraries were sequenced on Illumina HiSeq 2000 with 100+100 nt paired-end reads after adapter ligation with NEBNext reagents. To prevent cross-contamination, the mother and child libraries were prepared a month apart and were sequenced in separate runs. Each donor had between roughly 450,000 and 2,300,000 distinct TCR beta clonotypes identified. Naive TCR beta clonotypes were estimated from low-frequency clonotypes matched to each donor's FACS-determined naive share, without sorting.

Material for sequencing was blood. The sequence is built from TRBV2 and TRBJ1-5, and TRBD1 matches 10 of the central bases. The clonotype was recovered from a boy younger than 18 in good health. The CDR3 is CASSDRGRGDQPQHF. The nucleotides are TGTGCCAGCAGCGACAGGGGGCGCGGAGATCAGCCCCAGCATTTT.